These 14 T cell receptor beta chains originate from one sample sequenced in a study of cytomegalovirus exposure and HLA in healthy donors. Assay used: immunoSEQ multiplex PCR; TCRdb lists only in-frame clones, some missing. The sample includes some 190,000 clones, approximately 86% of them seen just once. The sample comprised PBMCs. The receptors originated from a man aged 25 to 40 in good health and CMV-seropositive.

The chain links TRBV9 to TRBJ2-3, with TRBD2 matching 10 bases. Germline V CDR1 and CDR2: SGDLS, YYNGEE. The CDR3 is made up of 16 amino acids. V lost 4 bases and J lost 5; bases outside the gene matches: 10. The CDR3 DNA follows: TGTGCCAGCAGCTTAAGAGCGGGGGGGCCGGGAGATACGCAGTATTTT. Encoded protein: CASSLRAGGPGDTQYF.

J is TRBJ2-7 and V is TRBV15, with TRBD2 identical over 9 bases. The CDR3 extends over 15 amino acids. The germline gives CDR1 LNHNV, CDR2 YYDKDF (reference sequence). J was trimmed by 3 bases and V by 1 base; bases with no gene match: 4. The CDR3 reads CATSRVLAGSYEQYF. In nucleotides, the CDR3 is TGTGCCACCAGCAGAGTGCTAGCGGGAAGCTACGAGCAGTACTTC.

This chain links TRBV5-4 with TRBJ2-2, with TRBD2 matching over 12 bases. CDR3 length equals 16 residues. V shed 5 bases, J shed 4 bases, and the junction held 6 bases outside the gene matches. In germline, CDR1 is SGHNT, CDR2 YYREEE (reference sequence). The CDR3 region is CASRPTSGGSTGELFF. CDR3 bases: TGTGCCAGCAGACCGACTAGCGGGGGATCCACCGGGGAGCTGTTTTTT.

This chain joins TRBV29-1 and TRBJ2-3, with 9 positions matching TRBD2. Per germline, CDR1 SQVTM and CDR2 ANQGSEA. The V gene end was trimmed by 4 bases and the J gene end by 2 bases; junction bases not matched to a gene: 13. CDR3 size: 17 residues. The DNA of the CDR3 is TGCAGCGTTGTGCTAGCGGGATCCGGGGTTATCACAGATACGCAGTATTTT. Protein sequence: CSVVLAGSGVITDTQYF.

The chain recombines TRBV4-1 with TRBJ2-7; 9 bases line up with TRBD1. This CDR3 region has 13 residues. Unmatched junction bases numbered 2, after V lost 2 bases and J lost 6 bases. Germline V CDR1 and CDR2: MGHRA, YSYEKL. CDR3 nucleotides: TGCGCCAGCAGCCAAACAGGGGGCAGCGAGCAGTACTTC. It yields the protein CASSQTGGSEQYF.

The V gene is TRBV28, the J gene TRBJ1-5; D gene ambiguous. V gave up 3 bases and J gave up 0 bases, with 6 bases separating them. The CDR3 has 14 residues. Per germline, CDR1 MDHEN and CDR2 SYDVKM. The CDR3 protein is CASSFSDSNQPQHF. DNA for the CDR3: TGTGCCAGCAGTTTTTCGGATAGCAATCAGCCCCAGCATTTT.

For the CDR3, the DNA is TGTGCCAGCAGCATTCAACCGACAGGGGACTACGAGCAGTACTTC. Encoded protein: CASSIQPTGDYEQYF. The V call is TRBV27, the J call TRBJ2-7; 8 nucleotides line up with TRBD1. The CDR3 loop spans 15 amino acids. Per the germline V gene, CDR1 is MNHEY and CDR2 is SMNVEV (reference sequence). V gave up 6 bases and J gave up 3 bases; unmatched junction bases: 10.

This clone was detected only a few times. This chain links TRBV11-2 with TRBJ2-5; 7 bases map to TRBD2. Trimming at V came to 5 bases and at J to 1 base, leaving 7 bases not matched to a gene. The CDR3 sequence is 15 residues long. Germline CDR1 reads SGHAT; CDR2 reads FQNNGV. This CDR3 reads CASSGNRGVQETQYF. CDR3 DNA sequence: TGTGCCAGCAGCGGGAATCGGGGGGTCCAAGAGACCCAGTACTTC.

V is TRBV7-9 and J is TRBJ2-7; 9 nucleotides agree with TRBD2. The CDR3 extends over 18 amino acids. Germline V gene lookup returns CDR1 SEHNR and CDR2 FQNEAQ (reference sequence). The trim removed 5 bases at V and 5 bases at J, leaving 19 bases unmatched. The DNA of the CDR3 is TGTGCCAGCAGCCCCTCGTACTGGCGGGAGGGCCGGCGCGACGAGCAGTACTTC. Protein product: CASSPSYWREGRRDEQYF.

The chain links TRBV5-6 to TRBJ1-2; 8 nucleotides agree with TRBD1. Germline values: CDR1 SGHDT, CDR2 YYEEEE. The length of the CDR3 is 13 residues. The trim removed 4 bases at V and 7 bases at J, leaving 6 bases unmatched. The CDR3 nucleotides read TGTGCCAGCAGCCCAGGACAGGGCTCTGGCTACACCTTC. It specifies CASSPGQGSGYTF.

CDR3: CASSQLRLAGGLNEQFF. CDR3 coding DNA: TGTGCCAGCAGCCAGCTGAGACTAGCGGGGGGGTTGAATGAGCAGTTCTTC. The chain joins TRBV14 to TRBJ2-1, with 14 bases identical to TRBD2. The CDR3 covers 17 residues. Germline trimming cut 3 bases from V and 7 bases from J; bases unmatched to any gene: 8. Germline V lookup: CDR1 SGHDN, CDR2 FVKESK.

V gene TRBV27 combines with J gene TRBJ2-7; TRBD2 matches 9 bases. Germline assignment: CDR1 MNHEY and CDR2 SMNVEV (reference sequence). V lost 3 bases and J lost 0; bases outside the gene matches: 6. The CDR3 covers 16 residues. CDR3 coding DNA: TGTGCCAGCAGTTTTTATAGCGGGGGAAACTCCTACGAGCAGTACTTC. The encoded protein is CASSFYSGGNSYEQYF.

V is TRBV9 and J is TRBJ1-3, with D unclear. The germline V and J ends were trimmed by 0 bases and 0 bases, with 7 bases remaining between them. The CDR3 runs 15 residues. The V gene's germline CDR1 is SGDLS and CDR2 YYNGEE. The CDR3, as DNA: TGTGCCAGCAGCGTAGATGCCGTCTCTGGAAACACCATATATTTT. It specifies CASSVDAVSGNTIYF. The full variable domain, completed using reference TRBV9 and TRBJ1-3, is DSGVTQTPKHLITATGQRVTLRCSPRSGDLSVYWYQQSLDQGLQFLIQYYNGEERAKGNILERFSAQQFPDLHSELNLSSLELGDSALYFCASSVDAVSGNTIYFGEGSWLTVV.

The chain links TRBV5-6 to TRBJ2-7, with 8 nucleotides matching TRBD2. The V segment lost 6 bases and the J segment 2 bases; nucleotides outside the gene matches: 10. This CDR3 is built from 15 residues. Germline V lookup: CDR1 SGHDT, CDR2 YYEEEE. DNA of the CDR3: TGTGCCAGCATGTGGCGGGGGGCCACAGCCTACGAGCAGTACTTC. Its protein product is CASMWRGATAYEQYF.